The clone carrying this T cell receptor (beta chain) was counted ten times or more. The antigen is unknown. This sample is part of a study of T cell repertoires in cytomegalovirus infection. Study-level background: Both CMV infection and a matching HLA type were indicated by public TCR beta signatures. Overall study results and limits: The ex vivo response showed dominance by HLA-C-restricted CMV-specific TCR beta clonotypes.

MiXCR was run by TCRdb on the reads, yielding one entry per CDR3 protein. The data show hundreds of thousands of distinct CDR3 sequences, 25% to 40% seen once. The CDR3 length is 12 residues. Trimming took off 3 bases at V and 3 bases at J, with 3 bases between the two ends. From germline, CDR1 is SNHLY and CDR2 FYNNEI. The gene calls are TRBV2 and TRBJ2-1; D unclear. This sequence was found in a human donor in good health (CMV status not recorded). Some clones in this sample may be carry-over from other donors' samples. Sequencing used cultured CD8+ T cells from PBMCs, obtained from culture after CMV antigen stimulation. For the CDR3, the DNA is TGTGCCAGCAGTGATCTCTACAATGAGCAGTTCTTC. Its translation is CASSDLYNEQFF.